This T cell receptor beta chain was observed in a study of T cells in Graves' hyperthyroidism and ophthalmopathy. Over 18 months, lack of ophthalmopathy progression marked Graves' hyperthyroidism as stable. Hyperthyroidism patients were newly diagnosed, had disease duration under 2 months, and were aged 18 to 65 years. Uncontrolled infection, other autoimmune disease, pregnancy or lactation led to exclusion. The authors obtained PBMCs from 10 ml of fresh peripheral blood. In its sample, this clonotype was seen a few times. CDR1 is SQVTM and CDR2 is ANQGSEA in the germline V gene. This CDR3 region has 13 residues. V lost 6 bases to trimming and J lost 5 bases, with 14 bases between them. Researchers amplified the TCR beta CDR3 regions from RNA transcripts. HTBI primers were employed in a first-round RT-PCR of the TCR CDR3. TCRdb ran MiXCR on the multiplex PCR reads and lists one entry per CDR3 protein. The sample holds around 500,000 distinct CDR3 sequences, approximately 15% seen once.

The origin of this receptor is a woman aged 40 to 50 with Graves' hyperthyroidism. The gene calls are TRBV29-1 and TRBJ2-1; D uncertain. Sample: blood. In DNA form, the CDR3 reads TGCAGCGTGCCCCCTTACTTCGACAATGAGCAGTTCTTC. This sequence encodes CSVPPYFDNEQFF.